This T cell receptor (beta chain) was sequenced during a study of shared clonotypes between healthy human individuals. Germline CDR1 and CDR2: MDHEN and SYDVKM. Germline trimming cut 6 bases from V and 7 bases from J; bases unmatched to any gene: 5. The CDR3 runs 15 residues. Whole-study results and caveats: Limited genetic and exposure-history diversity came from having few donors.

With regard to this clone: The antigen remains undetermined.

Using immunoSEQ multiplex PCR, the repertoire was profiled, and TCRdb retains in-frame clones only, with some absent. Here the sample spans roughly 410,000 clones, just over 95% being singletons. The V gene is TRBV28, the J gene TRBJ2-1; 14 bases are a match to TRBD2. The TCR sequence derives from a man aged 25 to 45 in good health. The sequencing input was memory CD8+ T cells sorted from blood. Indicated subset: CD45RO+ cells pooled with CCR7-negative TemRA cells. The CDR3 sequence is CASRGTSGSINEQFF. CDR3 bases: TGTGCCAGCAGAGGGACTAGCGGGAGTATTAATGAGCAGTTCTTC. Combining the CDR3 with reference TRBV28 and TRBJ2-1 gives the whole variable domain DVKVTQSSRYLVKRTGEKVFLECVQDMDHENMFWYRQDPGLGLRLIYFSYDVKMKEKGDIPEGYSVSREKKERFSLILESASTNQTSMYLCASRGTSGSINEQFFGPGTRLTVL.